This T cell receptor beta chain was recovered during a study of radiotherapy plus CTLA-4 blockade in lung cancer. Assay used: immunoSEQ multiplex PCR; TCRdb lists only in-frame clones, some missing. The repertoire includes about 38,000 clones, roughly 77% of them detected once, and about 8.9% sits in the top ten. The starting material was peripheral blood, obtained from a patient treated with radiotherapy plus ipilimumab. This TCR was sampled from a human donor with non-small cell lung cancer who had stable disease on radiotherapy plus ipilimumab.

The CDR3 nucleotides are TGTGCCAGCAGGGGAAGGGGGCGTGAGACCCAGTACTTC. Residues: CASRGRGRETQYF. The genes are TRBV27 and TRBJ2-5; 7 nucleotides agree with TRBD1. Germline CDR1 and CDR2: MNHEY and SMNVEV (reference sequence). V shed 6 bases and J 5 bases; nucleotides not matched to a gene: 6. The CDR3 is 13 residues long.